The clone carrying this TCR beta chain was counted a few times. The germline and genes are mouse ones. Coverage ceases 4 residues before the CDR3 finishes, and the germline J gene fills in the end. This entry is derived from a study of CD8+ T cells in alopecia areata. Combined cutaneous lymph node cells underwent sorting by CD4, CD8alpha, NKG2D, NKG2ACE and additional markers. This CDR3 spans 13 amino acids. Germline V gene sequence: CDR1 MNHDT, CDR2 YYDKIL. With 6 bases clipped from V and 0 bases from J, the junction kept 1 base outside the gene matches. Sequencing relied on a cDNA template that was reverse transcribed from extracted RNA. Produced via immunoSEQ multiplex PCR; TCRdb's table is partial and in-frame only. Recorded here are approximately 280,000 clones, none singletons.

The V and J genes are TRBV17 and TRBJ1-1, with 7 bases that match TRBD1. The sample comprised CD4+ T cells sorted from a lymph node. This TCR derives from a C3H/HeJ mouse with alopecia areata. MHC haplotype here: H2-k. Here the CDR3 reads CASRDRSNTEVFF. Incomplete CDR3 DNA: TGTGCTAGCAGGGACAGGTCAAACACA.